Below, one TCR beta chain is given with its context. This clone was observed a few times. What antigen it recognizes has not been identified. No per-base quality is available; no much larger clone lies one base away. These data belong to a study of cytomegalovirus exposure and HLA in healthy donors (dated by TCRdb to 2015 to 2018). Background on the whole study: An earlier analysis of some 600 of the donors reported 276 Gb of sequence data and 117 million unique TCR beta sequences obtained from approximately 180 million T cells. To predict cytomegalovirus infection status, the study brought together high-throughput TCR immunosequencing, statistical association of individual TCRs with disease status, and machine learning. An earlier analysis of fewer than 750 of the donors used high-throughput TCR beta sequencing to judge whether each TCR beta V gene segment behaved as functional or pseudogenic. To study patterns of TCR occurrence, a later analysis re-analyzed previously published TCR beta repertoires from several hundred donors and added high-resolution HLA genotyping. In addition to the first cohort of 666 subjects, a separate validation cohort of approximately 130 different subjects was used. All discovery cohort repertoires had been generated using a single sequencing platform. Among the approximately 400 genotyped donors, around 81% belonged to the genetic ancestry cluster associated with self-reported Caucasian donors. Around 330 gigabases of sequencing data and about 92 million unique TCR sequences made up an early release that covered over 550 HLA-typed donors. Genome-wide SNP genotypes for about 65% of the roughly 670 donors were used in a later genetic analysis, which treated that subset as a discovery cohort. Typing coverage varied by locus: roughly 629-640 donors for A, B, C, DRB1 and DQB1; 522 for DQA1; around 570 for DPA1; roughly 450 for DPB1. About five DR-DQ haplotypes were handled as single units for association and clustering, since linkage in the cohort was strong. Donor age, sex, ethnicity and CMV serostatus were compiled alongside the repertoire data. The study used immunosequencing to profile the T cell repertoires of some 600 subjects and linked those repertoires to cytomegalovirus serostatus. Across under 500 genotyped donors of the cohort, an average of about 250,000 unique TCR beta nucleotide sequences per donor were sequenced, and around 20% of those sequences were non-productive. The study was designed to test whether signatures of past pathogen exposure could be identified by cataloging public T cell receptors. Both class I and class II loci were covered by HLA typing, at four-digit resolution. The later analysis used no new phenotypic data to find candidate immune exposures, relying instead on TCR beta sequences and their occurrence across donors.

The cohort comprised 550 to 700 healthy bone marrow donors. Cohort members were all nominally healthy when sampled, although unrecorded immune exposures were likely present. The donor was CMV seronegative and was included in the group of approximately 350 seronegative cohort members. A peripheral blood sample was collected from each donor, and TCR beta sequencing was performed on peripheral blood mononuclear cells. The Qiagen DNeasy Blood Extraction Kit was used to extract genomic DNA from the blood cell samples. General study outcomes and caveats: The classifier was reported to diagnose cytomegalovirus status with high specificity and sensitivity in both the original cohort and the validation cohort. Strong co-occurrence of HLA alleles, especially DR and DQ, made assigning TCR associations to individual alleles difficult. A cluster of highly shared sequence variants was judged likely to represent a technical artifact of the sequencing pipeline. Correlated functional status among segregating V segments might be attributable to linkage disequilibrium, but an unknown experimental factor could not be ruled out. The authors suggested that the approach could potentially be generalized to other disease states and immunological phenotypes. At a false discovery rate of 0.05, a later analysis linked roughly 17,000 TCR beta sequences to specific HLA alleles. Sequencing depth was assumed to be roughly uniform across donors in the presence/absence analyses, though that assumption may not hold. For the cohort, immune exposure information was limited to CMV serostatus. Because some donors lacked HLA typing at each locus, the association tests relied only on the typed subset. According to a later analysis, TCR association rates differed among HLA loci, with DRB1 alleles showing the most associated TCRs and HLA-C alleles showing the fewest. In vitro tests confirmed that a few of the cytomegalovirus-associated TCR beta chains recognize cytomegalovirus antigens. In an earlier analysis of over 550 of the donors, most TCR beta V segments were observed in productive rearrangements about 87% or about 30% of the time, broadly matching IMGT annotations. A later analysis found that HLA-associated TCR beta chains were more clonally expanded and had lower generation probabilities than equally common non-associated chains. In a later analysis, most CMV-associated TCR beta chains were found to appear HLA-restricted, with HLA associations seemingly driven largely by CMV exposure. Some IMGT-functional V segments, including TRBV6-2 and TRBV6-3, could not be distinguished by the 87-base-pair reads and were therefore excluded. An association between a missense DCLRE1C variant and V-gene and J-gene trimming of TCR beta chains was found in a later genetic analysis and replicated in an independent cohort. A total of 150 to 200 TCR beta chains were listed by the study as associated with cytomegalovirus. Only TCR beta chains were sequenced in this cohort, and the absence of alpha or paired-chain data limited detectable features. In a later analysis, several top co-occurrence clusters were reported to appear linked to parvovirus B19, influenza, CMV and Epstein-Barr virus. Most TCR sequences were seen in very few donors, while some public TCRs were found in many individuals. Seventeen rarely observed V segments, including chromosome 9 orphons, were excluded from the earlier analysis of approximately 600 of the donors because counts were too low. In a later genetic analysis, fewer N-insertions in productive TCRs were reported among donors in an Asian-associated ancestry cluster than the approximately 630-donor mean. A further reported finding was that TCR beta sequences accurately predicted the HLA-A and HLA-B alleles for most subjects in the first cohort.

CDR1 and CDR2 are drawn from the germline V gene: SGHTA, FQGNSA. The CDR3 measures 18 amino acids from cysteine to phenylalanine. Only the CDR3 region is kept as DNA, spanning 54 bases read in frame from base 1. The V end gives up 0 bases and the J end 0 bases, leaving 7 bases in the junction not matched to a gene. The receptor library was made with the immunoSEQ multiplex PCR assay. For the multiplex PCR, a mixture combining 60 forward primers for TCR Vbeta segments and 13 reverse primers for TCR Jbeta segments was used. A multiplex PCR assay on genomic DNA amplified the CDR3 region of rearranged TCR beta genes. The Illumina HiSeq System was used to sequence the amplified TCR beta libraries as 87-base-pair reads. The original methods were these. Across the roughly 670 repertoires, a later analysis counted 75 million to 90 million unique TCR beta chains, roughly 11 million of which were shared by at least two donors. To remove PCR and sequencing errors, raw reads were error-corrected and collapsed into unique sequences using a nearest-neighbor algorithm that merged closely related sequences. Alignment of CDR3 sequences to IMGT reference sequences was used to assign V, D and J gene segments. For a sequence to be retained, at least a six-nucleotide match to both a V gene segment and a J gene segment was required. Rearrangements were classified as productive when the CDR3 lacked stop codons and remained in frame with V and J, and all other rearrangements were classified as non-productive. CDR3 was defined by IMGT convention, running from the second conserved V-encoded cysteine to the conserved J-encoded phenylalanine. In an earlier analysis of around 570 of the donors, sequences lacking an unambiguous match to a single V gene segment were excluded. An earlier analysis of fewer than 750 of the donors classified V segments as functional when productive rearrangements were above 56.7% and as segregating when the standard deviation between donors was above 5%. To diagnose cytomegalovirus status from the catalog of TCR beta chain sequences, a statistical classification framework was built. In a later analysis, TCR nucleotide sequences were compared against IMGT/GENE-DB human TR gene sequences so that V and J genes could be assigned. A later analysis assigned CDR3 sequences and most-parsimonious VDJ recombination scenarios with the TCRdist pipeline. In a later analysis, each TCR beta chain was defined by its CDR3 amino acid sequence together with its V-gene family, and reads without a unique V-gene family were excluded. As a way to deal with suspected cross-contamination and a sequencing artifact, a later analysis dropped 592 nucleotide sequences that were highly shared and had low generation probability. In a later analysis, a clonal expansion index for each public chain was calculated from normalized within-repertoire ranks of inferred template counts. In a later analysis, generation probabilities were computed using a VDJ recombination model fitted to out-of-frame rearrangements, and the results were checked against IGoR. A later analysis scored TCR-TCR, TCR-HLA and TCR-CMV co-occurrence with hypergeometric tests, applying a repertoire-size bias correction to TCR pairs. A later analysis estimated false discovery rates by permuting HLA or CMV assignments 20 times. In a later analysis, co-occurring TCRs were grouped using DBSCAN, and TCRdist sequence similarity was added for clustering within HLA-allele-positive subsets. Repertoires with fewer than 30,000 or more than 120,000 public chains were left out of co-occurrence clustering, as were five repertoires with anomalous nucleotide sharing. TCRdb holds this immuneACCESS table with in-frame rearrangements only. Some clones are missing; in checked studies, unresolved V genes explain under half, and the rest has no known cause. V and J calls and clone size are copied from that table; D and trimming were computed from the DNA. In all, the sample holds 150,000 to 200,000 clones, and about 59% of those were seen once. The top ten hold over 2.5% of the sample.

The sequence was obtained from a man aged 35 to 55 in good health and CMV-seronegative. Source material: PBMCs. The chain joins TRBV7-2 to TRBJ2-3, and 9 junctional nucleotides match TRBD2. The CDR3 reads CASSLAIIAGASTDTQYF. In nucleotide form, the sequence is TGTGCCAGCAGCTTAGCCATAATAGCGGGAGCTAGCACAGATACGCAGTATTTT.